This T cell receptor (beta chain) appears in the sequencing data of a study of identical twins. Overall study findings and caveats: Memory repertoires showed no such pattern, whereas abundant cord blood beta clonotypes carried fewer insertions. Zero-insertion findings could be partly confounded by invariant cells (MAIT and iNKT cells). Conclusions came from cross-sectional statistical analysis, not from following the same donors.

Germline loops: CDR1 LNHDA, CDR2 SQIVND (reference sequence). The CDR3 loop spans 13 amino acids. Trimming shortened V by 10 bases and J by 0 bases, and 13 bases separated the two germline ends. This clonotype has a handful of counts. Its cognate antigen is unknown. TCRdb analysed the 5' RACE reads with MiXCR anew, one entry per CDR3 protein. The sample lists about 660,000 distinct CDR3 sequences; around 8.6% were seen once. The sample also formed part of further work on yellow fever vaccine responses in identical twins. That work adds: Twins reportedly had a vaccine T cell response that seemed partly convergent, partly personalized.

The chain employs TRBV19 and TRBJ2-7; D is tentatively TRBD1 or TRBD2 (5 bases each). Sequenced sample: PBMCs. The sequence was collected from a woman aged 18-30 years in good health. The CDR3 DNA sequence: TGTGCCACCAGGGACCGAAGCTCCTACGAGCAGTACTTC. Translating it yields CATRDRSSYEQYF. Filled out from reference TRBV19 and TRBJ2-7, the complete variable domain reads DGGITQSPKYLFRKEGQNVTLSCEQNLNHDAMYWYRQDPGQGLRLIYYSQIVNDFQKGDIAEGYSVSREKKESFPLTVTSAQKNPTAFYLCATRDRSSYEQYFGPGTRLTVT.